This passage covers 5 T cell receptor beta chains from one sample sequenced in a study of neurological immune-mediated disorders. TCRdb re-called the 5' RACE reads through MiXCR, storing one row per CDR3 protein. The table includes 35,000 to 50,000 distinct CDR3 sequences, approximately 2.4% detected once. The sample consisted of PBMCs. Receptors originate from a man in his fifties with multiple sclerosis.

This clonotype was recorded many times. V is TRBV29-1 and J is TRBJ2-3; D is ambiguous. This CDR3 contains 12 residues. Germline V CDR1 and CDR2: SQVTM, ANQGSEA. Trimming took 4 bases from V and 1 from J, leaving 6 bases between them. DNA for the CDR3: TGCAGCGTTGCCTGGGGCACAGATACGCAGTATTTT. Protein sequence: CSVAWGTDTQYF.

At least ten counts were recorded for this clonotype. The J gene is TRBJ2-7, the V gene TRBV20-1; 7 positions match TRBD2. From germline, CDR1 is DFQATT and CDR2 SNEGSKA (reference sequence). The CDR3 is 12 amino acids. V lost 6 bases and J lost 5; bases outside the gene matches: 7. The CDR3, as DNA: TGCAGTGCCCCCGGGGAGGGCGACGAGCAGTACTTC. It translates to CSAPGEGDEQYF.

This clonotype was counted at least ten times. The V gene is TRBV5-1, the J gene TRBJ1-4; D is unclear. CDR1 and CDR2 from the germline V gene are SGHRS and YFSETQ. CDR3 length: 15 residues. The V gene lost 0 bases and the J gene lost 3 bases, with 9 bases spanning the gap. In nucleotides, the CDR3 is TGCGCCAGCAGCTTGGAGGGTTACCCTAATGAAAAACTGTTTTTT. Encoded protein: CASSLEGYPNEKLFF. Full variable domain (outside the CDR3, taken from reference TRBV5-1 and TRBJ1-4): KAGVTQTPRYLIKTRGQQVTLSCSPISGHRSVSWYQQTPGQGLQFLFEYFSETQRNKGNFPGRFSGRQFSNSRSEMNVSTLELGDSALYLCASSLEGYPNEKLFFGSGTQLSVL.

In its sample, this clonotype was seen many times. The chain employs TRBV12-3 or TRBV12-4 and TRBJ1-2; D is uncertain. Trimming took off 5 bases at V and 8 bases at J, with 18 bases between the two ends. The CDR3 has 14 residues. The CDR3 region has the DNA TGTGCCAGCAGTCCCCAGACTCCTCTGGGAGGCTACACCTTC. Translated: CASSPQTPLGGYTF.

This clonotype came up many times. The chain uses TRBV4-2 and TRBJ2-7; 13 nucleotides match TRBD2. V was clipped by 4 bases and J by 6 bases; unmatched bases: 6. The CDR3 is 15 amino acids. Per germline, CDR1 LGHNA and CDR2 YNFKEQ. The CDR3 sequence: CASSPTGTSGAEQYF. In DNA form, the CDR3 reads TGTGCCAGCAGCCCCACCGGGACTAGCGGGGCCGAGCAGTACTTC.